The clone carrying this T cell receptor (beta chain) showed up many times. What it binds is not known. These data belong to a study of regulatory T cells in long-lasting Graves disease. Overall study context: Persistent Graves' disease required over 5 years of antithyroid drugs and positive TSH receptor antibodies.

According to the study, TCR beta libraries were built with iRepertoire HTBI primers and CDR3-region Arm-PCR. TCRdb re-analysed the multiplex PCR reads in MiXCR, keeping a single row per CDR3 protein. The sample gives roughly 500,000 distinct CDR3 sequences, 20% to 25% of which show up once; over 10% is in the top ten. The time point is: persistent/refractory GD, antithyroid drugs over 5 years with positive TRAb. The authors made the TCR library using RNA they extracted from PBMCs. It was by American Thyroid Association guidelines that Graves' disease was diagnosed. General study results and limits: Having only a small sample size may have limited accuracy. Whereas new patients shared some 970 public clonotypes, persistent patients shared more, at about 3,000.

The CDR3 runs 16 residues. Trimming stripped 10 bases from V and 5 bases from J, with 26 bases between. Germline V gene sequence: CDR1 MNHNS, CDR2 SASEGT. Sequencing was performed on peripheral blood mononuclear cells (PBMCs), taken when the disease was refractory, from a patient treated with antithyroid drugs. This TCR came from a female donor with Graves disease. J is TRBJ2-5 and V is TRBV6-1, with D possibly being TRBD1 or TRBD2 (5 bases each). The CDR3 sequence: CATTLPGFRGMETQYF. Here the CDR3 DNA reads TGTGCCACCACCCTCCCGGGGTTTAGGGGAATGGAGACCCAGTACTTC.